A single sample is the source of the 17 T cell receptor beta chains below, sequenced in a study of CD8 T cells in ankylosing spondylitis. Study outcomes and limitations: Characteristic of ankylosing spondylitis blood, it appeared, was a TCR beta motif comprising several highly homologous variants.

Their antigens are not known. Each CDR3 protein gets one entry after TCRdb re-called the 5' RACE reads with MiXCR. Here the sample spans approximately 440,000 distinct CDR3 sequences, 17% being singletons. Source material: blood, either unsorted or a sorted T cell fraction (not recorded which). These receptors were obtained from a male donor with ankylosing spondylitis.

This clonotype was seen just once. The chain carries TRBV2 and TRBJ1-5, with D maybe TRBD1 (6 bases). The CDR3 consists of 14 residues. Trimming removed 6 bases at V and 3 bases at J, with 12 bases between. The germline V gene has CDR1 SNHLY and CDR2 FYNNEI. DNA of the CDR3: TGTGCCAGCAGAGCGGACAGCGTCAATCAGCCCCAGCATTTT. Its translation: CASRADSVNQPQHF.

With regard to this clonotype: Mismatch with germline at one junction end may stem from a read error. The chain joins TRBV5-1 to TRBJ1-3; 7 bases map to TRBD1. Germline V gene sequence: CDR1 SGHRS, CDR2 YFSETQ. CDR3 length equals 14 residues. This CDR3 reads CAISPGQVGNTIYF. DNA for the CDR3: TGCGCCATCAGCCCTGGACAGGTTGGAAACACCATATATTTT.

This clonotype occurred a few times. V gene TRBV3-1 combines with J gene TRBJ1-6; D perhaps matches TRBD1 (5 bases). Germline CDR1 LGHDT, CDR2 YNNKEL (reference sequence). The ends were cut back, 4 bases at V and 3 bases at J, with 7 bases in the middle. The CDR3 length is 14 residues. The CDR3 is CASSLDIYNSPLHF. CDR3 nucleotide sequence: TGTGCCAGCAGCCTGGACATCTATAATTCACCCCTCCACTTT.

There are a few counts of this clonotype. The junction does not match germline at one end; this may be a read error. The chain links TRBV6-5 to TRBJ2-2; no reliable D call. CDR1 is MNHEY and CDR2 is SVGAGI in the germline V gene. The CDR3 spans 18 residues. The chain's CDR3 is CASSYSVRHTRNTGELFF. In DNA form, the CDR3 reads TGTGCCAGCAGCTACTCTGTTCGGCACACGAGGAACACCGGGGAGCTGTTTTTT.

This clonotype was found a few times. The chain joins TRBV11-2 to TRBJ2-1, with 9 bases identical to TRBD1. Germline CDR1 and CDR2: SGHAT and FQNNGV. J lost 6 bases, V lost 2 bases, and 5 bases had no gene match. The CDR3 extends over 15 amino acids. CDR3 sequence: CASSLTGTGFNEQFF. The DNA of the CDR3 is TGTGCCAGCAGCTTAACCGGGACAGGGTTCAATGAGCAGTTCTTC.

This clonotype was detected only once. The V gene is TRBV7-2, the J gene TRBJ2-3; 14 bases fit TRBD2. The ends lost 7 bases at V and 5 bases at J; junction bases unmatched: 5. Germline CDR1 is SGHTA and CDR2 is FQGNSA. There are 15 residues in the CDR3. Here the CDR3 reads CASTAGTSGRDTQYF. CDR3 DNA sequence: TGTGCCAGCACCGCCGGGACTAGCGGGAGAGATACGCAGTATTTT. The full variable domain, completed using reference TRBV7-2 and TRBJ2-3, is GAGVSQSPSNKVTEKGKDVELRCDPISGHTALYWYRQSLGQGLEFLIYFQGNSAPDKSGLPSDRFSAERTGGSVSTLTIQRTQQEDSAVYLCASTAGTSGRDTQYFGPGTRLTVL.

This rearrangement joins TRBV30 to TRBJ2-2; D may match TRBD1 or TRBD2 (6 bases each). Germline CDR1 is GTSNPN and CDR2 is SVGIG (reference sequence). The CDR3 contains 13 residues. Trimming removed 2 bases from V and 6 bases from J, with 10 bases in between. The CDR3 DNA reads TGTGCCTGGAGTCAGGGGAGGCCCGGGGAGCTGTTTTTT. Translating it yields CAWSQGRPGELFF.

This clonotype was seen more than once but under ten times. The chain recombines TRBV7-2 with TRBJ2-5; 8 bases fit TRBD1. The germline CDR1 and CDR2 sequences are SGHTA and FQGNSA. CDR3 length equals 14 residues. After removal of 5 bases from V and 5 bases from J, the junction contained 7 bases not matched to a gene. The CDR3 is CASSIRTGQETQYF. In DNA form, the CDR3 reads TGTGCCAGCAGCATACGGACAGGGCAGGAGACCCAGTACTTC.

The V and J genes are TRBV3-1 and TRBJ1-1; unclear D gene. Germline CDR1 is LGHDT and CDR2 is YNNKEL (reference sequence). The CDR3 runs 16 residues. Trimming pared 1 base from V and 4 bases from J, leaving 16 bases between. The CDR3 reads CASSQGVGRSVTEAFF. As DNA, the CDR3 is TGTGCCAGCAGCCAAGGGGTGGGGAGGTCGGTCACTGAAGCTTTCTTT.

This clonotype came up a few times. The chain recombines TRBV20-1 with TRBJ1-2; D gene ambiguous. CDR1 is DFQATT and CDR2 is SNEGSKA in the germline V gene (reference sequence). With 1 base removed from V and 7 bases from J, the gap between germline ends came to 16 bases. This CDR3 is built from 14 residues. The CDR3 coding sequence is TGCAGTGCTAGAGCCACACAAGGTCCGGGTGGCTACACCTTC. It specifies CSARATQGPGGYTF.

At least ten counts were recorded for this clonotype. The chain combines TRBV7-8 with TRBJ2-5; maybe TRBD2 (6 bases). The CDR3 runs to 13 residues. V gave up 3 bases and J gave up 4 bases, with 9 bases separating them. The V gene's germline CDR1 is SGHVS and CDR2 FQNEAQ. CDR3: CASSFRDLETQYF. CDR3 nucleotides: TGTGCCAGCAGCTTCCGGGACTTAGAGACCCAGTACTTC.

This clonotype was seen a handful of times. The V and J genes are TRBV9 and TRBJ1-6, with a possible D match to TRBD1 (6 bases). Trimming took 1 base from V and 0 from J, leaving 11 bases between them. Germline V lookup: CDR1 SGDLS, CDR2 YYNGEE. This CDR3 has 17 amino acids. CDR3 loop: CASSVSGEGSYNSPLHF. Written as DNA, the CDR3 is TGTGCCAGCAGCGTATCAGGGGAGGGCTCCTATAATTCACCCCTCCACTTT.

This clonotype was seen more than once but under ten times. This rearrangement joins TRBV5-1 to TRBJ2-3, with TRBD2 matching over 14 bases. The CDR3 sequence is 16 residues long. Trimming took 4 bases from V and 4 from J; bases not matched to a gene: 5. Germline V gene data show CDR1 as SGHRS and CDR2 as YFSETQ. In nucleotides, the CDR3 is TGCGCCAGCAGCCCGTTGACTAGCGGGGGGGCAGATACGCAGTATTTT. It is translated as CASSPLTSGGADTQYF. Full variable domain (remainder filled in from reference TRBV5-1 and TRBJ2-3): KAGVTQTPRYLIKTRGQQVTLSCSPISGHRSVSWYQQTPGQGLQFLFEYFSETQRNKGNFPGRFSGRQFSNSRSEMNVSTLELGDSALYLCASSPLTSGGADTQYFGPGTRLTVL.

This clonotype was detected only a few times. The chain is built from TRBV28 and TRBJ2-1, with D possibly TRBD2 on 6 matching bases. The CDR3 contains 12 residues. V lost 7 bases to trimming and J lost 14 bases, with 18 bases between them. The germline gives CDR1 MDHEN, CDR2 SYDVKM. CDR3 DNA: TGTGCCAGCAAACCCCTAACTCCGGGAGAGTTCTTC. The encoded protein is CASKPLTPGEFF.

In its sample, this clonotype was seen a few times. The V and J genes are TRBV20-1 and TRBJ1-1; the D gene is possibly TRBD1 (6 bases). In germline, CDR1 is DFQATT, CDR2 SNEGSKA (reference sequence). Trimming cost V 1 base and J 2 bases, with 11 bases left between them. CDR3 length: 14 amino acids. CDR3: CSARVGTRNTEAFF. In DNA form, the CDR3 reads TGCAGTGCTAGAGTCGGGACACGTAACACTGAAGCTTTCTTT.

This clonotype was counted between two and nine times. The V and J genes are TRBV15 and TRBJ2-5; the D is unclear. This CDR3 region has 14 residues. CDR1 and CDR2 (germline): LNHNV, YYDKDF (reference sequence). V was clipped by 0 bases and J by 0 bases, with 5 bases between them. CDR3 sequence: CATSRDGYQETQYF. The CDR3 DNA reads TGTGCCACCAGCAGAGATGGCTACCAAGAGACCCAGTACTTC.

The chain links TRBV20-1 to TRBJ1-1, with unresolved D. CDR3 size: 14 residues. Germline CDR1 and CDR2: DFQATT and SNEGSKA (reference sequence). V was trimmed by 6 bases and J by 1 base, leaving 15 bases between them. The CDR3 coding sequence is TGCAGTGCGTATCCCCCAGCAACGAACACTGAAGCTTTCTTT. Protein product: CSAYPPATNTEAFF.